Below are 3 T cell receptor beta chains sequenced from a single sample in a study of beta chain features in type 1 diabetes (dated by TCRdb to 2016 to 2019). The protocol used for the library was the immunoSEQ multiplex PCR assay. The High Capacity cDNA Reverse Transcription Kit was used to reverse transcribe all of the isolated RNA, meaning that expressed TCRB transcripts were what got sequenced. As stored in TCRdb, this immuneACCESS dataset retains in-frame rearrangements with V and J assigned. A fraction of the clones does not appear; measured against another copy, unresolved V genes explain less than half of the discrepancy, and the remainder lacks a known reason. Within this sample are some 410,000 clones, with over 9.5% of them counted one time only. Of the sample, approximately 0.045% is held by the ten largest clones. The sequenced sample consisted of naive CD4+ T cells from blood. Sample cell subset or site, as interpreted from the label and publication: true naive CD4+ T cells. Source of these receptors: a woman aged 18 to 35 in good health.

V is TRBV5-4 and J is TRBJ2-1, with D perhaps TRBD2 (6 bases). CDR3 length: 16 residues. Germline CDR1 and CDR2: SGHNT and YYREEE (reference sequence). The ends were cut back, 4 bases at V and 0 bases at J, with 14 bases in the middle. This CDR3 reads CASSPRAGSSYNEQFF. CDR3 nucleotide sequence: TGTGCCAGCAGCCCTAGAGCGGGTAGCTCCTACAATGAGCAGTTCTTC.

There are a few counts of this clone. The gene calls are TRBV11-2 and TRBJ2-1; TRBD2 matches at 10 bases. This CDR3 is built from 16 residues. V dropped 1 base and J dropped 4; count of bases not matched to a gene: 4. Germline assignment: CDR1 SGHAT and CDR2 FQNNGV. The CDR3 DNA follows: TGTGCCAGCAGCTTAGTAGCTAGCGGGGGATACAATGAGCAGTTCTTC. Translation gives CASSLVASGGYNEQFF.

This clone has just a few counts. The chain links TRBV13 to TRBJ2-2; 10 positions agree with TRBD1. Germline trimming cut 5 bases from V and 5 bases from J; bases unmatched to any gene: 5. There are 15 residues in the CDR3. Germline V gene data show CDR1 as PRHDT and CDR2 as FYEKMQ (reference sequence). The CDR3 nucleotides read TGTGCCAGCAGCACCGACAGGGGGCCAACCGGGGAGCTGTTTTTT. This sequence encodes CASSTDRGPTGELFF.